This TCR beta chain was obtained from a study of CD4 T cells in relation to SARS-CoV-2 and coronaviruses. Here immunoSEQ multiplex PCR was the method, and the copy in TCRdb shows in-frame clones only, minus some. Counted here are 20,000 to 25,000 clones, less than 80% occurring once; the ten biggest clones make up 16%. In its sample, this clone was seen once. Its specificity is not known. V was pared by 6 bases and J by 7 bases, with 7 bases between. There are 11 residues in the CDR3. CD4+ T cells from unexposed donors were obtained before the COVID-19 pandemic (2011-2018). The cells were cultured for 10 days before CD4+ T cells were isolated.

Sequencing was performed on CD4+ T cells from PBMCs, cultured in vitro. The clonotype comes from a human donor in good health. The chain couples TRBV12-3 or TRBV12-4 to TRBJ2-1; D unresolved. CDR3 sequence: CASSSRNEQFF. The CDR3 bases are TGTGCCAGCAGCTCCCGGAATGAGCAGTTCTTC.